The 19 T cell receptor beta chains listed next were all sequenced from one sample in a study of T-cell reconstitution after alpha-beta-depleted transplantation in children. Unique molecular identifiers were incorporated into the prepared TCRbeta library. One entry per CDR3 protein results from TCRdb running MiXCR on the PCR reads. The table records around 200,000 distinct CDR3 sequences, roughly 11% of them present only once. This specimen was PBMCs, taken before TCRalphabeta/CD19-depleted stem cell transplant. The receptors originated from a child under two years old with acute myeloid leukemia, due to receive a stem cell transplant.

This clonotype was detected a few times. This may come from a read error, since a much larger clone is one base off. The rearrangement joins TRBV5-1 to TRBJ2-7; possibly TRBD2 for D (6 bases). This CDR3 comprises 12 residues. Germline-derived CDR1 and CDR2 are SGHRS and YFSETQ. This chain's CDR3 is CASSQEGYEQSF. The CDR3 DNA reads TGCGCCAGCAGCCAGGAGGGGTACGAGCAGTCCTTC.

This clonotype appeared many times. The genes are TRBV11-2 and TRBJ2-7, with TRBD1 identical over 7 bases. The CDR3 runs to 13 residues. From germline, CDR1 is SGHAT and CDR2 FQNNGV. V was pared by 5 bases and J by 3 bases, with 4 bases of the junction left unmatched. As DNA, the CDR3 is TGTGCCAGCAGCAAGGGACAGCTCTACGAGCAGTACTTC. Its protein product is CASSKGQLYEQYF.

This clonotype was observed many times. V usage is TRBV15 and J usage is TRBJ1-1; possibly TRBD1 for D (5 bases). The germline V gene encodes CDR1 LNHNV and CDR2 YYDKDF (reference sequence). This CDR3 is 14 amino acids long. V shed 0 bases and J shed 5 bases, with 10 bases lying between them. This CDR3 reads CATSRELGGTEAFF. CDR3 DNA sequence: TGTGCCACCAGCAGAGAACTGGGGGGAACTGAAGCTTTCTTT.

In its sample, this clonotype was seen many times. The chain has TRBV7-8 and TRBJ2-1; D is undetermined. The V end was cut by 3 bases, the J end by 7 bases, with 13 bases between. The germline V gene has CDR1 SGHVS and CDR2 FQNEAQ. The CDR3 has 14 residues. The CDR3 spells CASSLTISLNEQFF. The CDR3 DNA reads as TGTGCCAGCAGCTTGACGATAAGCTTGAATGAGCAGTTCTTC.

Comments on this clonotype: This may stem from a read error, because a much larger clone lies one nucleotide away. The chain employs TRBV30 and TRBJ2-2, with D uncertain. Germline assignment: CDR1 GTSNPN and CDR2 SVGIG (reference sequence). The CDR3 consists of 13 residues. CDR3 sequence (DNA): TGTGCCTGGGCCCTATCCAACAGCGGGGAGCTGTTTTTT. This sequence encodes CAWALSNSGELFF. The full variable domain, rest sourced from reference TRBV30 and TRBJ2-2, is SQTIHQWPATLVQPVGSPLSLECTVEGTSNPNLYWYRQAAGRGLQLLFYSVGIGQISSEVPQNLSASRPQDRQFILSSKKLLLSDSGFYLCAWALSNSGELFFGEGSRLTVL.

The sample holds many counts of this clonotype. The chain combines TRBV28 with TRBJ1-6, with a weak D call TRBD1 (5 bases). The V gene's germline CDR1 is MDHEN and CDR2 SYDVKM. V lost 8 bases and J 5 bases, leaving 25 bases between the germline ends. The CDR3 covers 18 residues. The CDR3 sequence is CASGTSGAGMVDNSPLHF. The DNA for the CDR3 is TGTGCCAGCGGCACATCCGGGGCAGGGATGGTTGATAATTCACCCCTCCACTTT.

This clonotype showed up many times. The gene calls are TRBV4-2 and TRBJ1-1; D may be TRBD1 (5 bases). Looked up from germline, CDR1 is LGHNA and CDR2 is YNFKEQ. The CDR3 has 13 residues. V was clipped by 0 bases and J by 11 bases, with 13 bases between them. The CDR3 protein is CASSQDSREEAFF. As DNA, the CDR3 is TGTGCCAGCAGCCAAGATTCCAGGGAGGAGGCTTTCTTT.

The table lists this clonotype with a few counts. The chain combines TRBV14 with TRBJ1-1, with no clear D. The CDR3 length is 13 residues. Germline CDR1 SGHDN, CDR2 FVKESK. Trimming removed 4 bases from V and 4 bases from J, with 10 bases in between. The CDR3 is CASSPSWVTEAFF. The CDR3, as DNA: TGTGCCAGCAGCCCTTCTTGGGTCACTGAAGCTTTCTTT.

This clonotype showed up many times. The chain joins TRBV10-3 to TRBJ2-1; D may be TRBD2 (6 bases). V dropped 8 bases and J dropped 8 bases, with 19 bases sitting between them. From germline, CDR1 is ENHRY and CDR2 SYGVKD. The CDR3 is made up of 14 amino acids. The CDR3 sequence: CAISREGGSDEQFF. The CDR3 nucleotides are TGTGCCATCTCGAGGGAAGGAGGGAGCGATGAGCAGTTCTTC.

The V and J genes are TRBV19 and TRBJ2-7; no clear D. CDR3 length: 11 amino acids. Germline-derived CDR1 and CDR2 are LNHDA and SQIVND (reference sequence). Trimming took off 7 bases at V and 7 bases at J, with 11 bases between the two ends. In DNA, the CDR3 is TGTGCCAGTACCCCCATGCGTGAGCAGTACTTC. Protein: CASTPMREQYF.

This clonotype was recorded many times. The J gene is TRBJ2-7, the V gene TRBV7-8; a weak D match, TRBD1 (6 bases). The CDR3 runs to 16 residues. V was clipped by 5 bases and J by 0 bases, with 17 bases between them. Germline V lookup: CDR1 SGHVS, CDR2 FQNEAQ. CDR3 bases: TGTGCCAGCAGCCCGTTTACAGGGTACTACTCCTACGAGCAGTACTTC. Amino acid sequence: CASSPFTGYYSYEQYF.

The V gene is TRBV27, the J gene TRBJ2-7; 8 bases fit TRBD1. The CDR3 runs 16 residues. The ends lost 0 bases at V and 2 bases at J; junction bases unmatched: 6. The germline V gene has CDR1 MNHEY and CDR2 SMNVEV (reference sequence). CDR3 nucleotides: TGTGCCAGCAGTTTATCGAGATTGGACAGGGCCTACGAGCAGTACTTC. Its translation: CASSLSRLDRAYEQYF.

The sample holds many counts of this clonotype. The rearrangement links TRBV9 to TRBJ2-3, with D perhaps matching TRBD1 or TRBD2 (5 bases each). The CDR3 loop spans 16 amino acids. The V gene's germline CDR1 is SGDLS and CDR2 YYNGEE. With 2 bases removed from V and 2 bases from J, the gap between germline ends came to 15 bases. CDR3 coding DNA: TGTGCCAGCAGCGTGGGGGTAGCCGTACTCACAGATACGCAGTATTTT. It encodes CASSVGVAVLTDTQYF.

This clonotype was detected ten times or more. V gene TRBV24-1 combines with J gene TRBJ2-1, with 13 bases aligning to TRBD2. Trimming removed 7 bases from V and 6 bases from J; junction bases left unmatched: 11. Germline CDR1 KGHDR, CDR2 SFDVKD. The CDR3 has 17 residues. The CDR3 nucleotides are TGTGCCACCAGCATCCTTACTAGCGGGAGGGCCTTCAATGAGCAGTTCTTC. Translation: CATSILTSGRAFNEQFF.

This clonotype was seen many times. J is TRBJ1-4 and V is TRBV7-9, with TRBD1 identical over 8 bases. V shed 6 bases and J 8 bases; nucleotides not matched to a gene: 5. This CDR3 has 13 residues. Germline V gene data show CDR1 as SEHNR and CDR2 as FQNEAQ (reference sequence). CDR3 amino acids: CASSLAGGEKLFF. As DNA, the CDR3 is TGTGCCAGCAGTCTTGCAGGGGGCGAAAAACTGTTTTTT.

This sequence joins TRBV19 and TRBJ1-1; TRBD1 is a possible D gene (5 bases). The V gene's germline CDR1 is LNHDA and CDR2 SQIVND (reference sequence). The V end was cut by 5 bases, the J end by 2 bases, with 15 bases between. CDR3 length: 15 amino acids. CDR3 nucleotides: TGTGCCAGTAGTTCCCGACAGAAAGGTAACACTGAAGCTTTCTTT. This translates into CASSSRQKGNTEAFF.

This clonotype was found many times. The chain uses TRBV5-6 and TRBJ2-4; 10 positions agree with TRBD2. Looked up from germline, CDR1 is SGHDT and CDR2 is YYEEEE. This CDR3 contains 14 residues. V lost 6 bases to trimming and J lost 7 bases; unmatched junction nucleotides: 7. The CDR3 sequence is CASTGSGRANIQYF. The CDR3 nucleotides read TGTGCCAGCACCGGAAGCGGGAGGGCCAACATTCAGTACTTC.

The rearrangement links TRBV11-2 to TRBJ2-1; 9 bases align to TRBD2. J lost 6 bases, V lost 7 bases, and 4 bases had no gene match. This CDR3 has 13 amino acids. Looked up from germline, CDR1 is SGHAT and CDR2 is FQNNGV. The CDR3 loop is CASIPTSGNEQFF. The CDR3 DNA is TGTGCCAGCATCCCGACTAGCGGCAATGAGCAGTTCTTC.

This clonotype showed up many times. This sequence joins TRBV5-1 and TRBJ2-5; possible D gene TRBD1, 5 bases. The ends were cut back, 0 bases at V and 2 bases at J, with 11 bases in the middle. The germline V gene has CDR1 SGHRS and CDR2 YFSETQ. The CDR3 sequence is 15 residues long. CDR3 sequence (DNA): TGCGCCAGCAGCTTGGGGAACAGGCTACAAGAGACCCAGTACTTC. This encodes CASSLGNRLQETQYF.